This T cell receptor (beta chain) comes out of a study of cytomegalovirus exposure and HLA in healthy donors. In the study overall: Clustering assigned approximately 78% of the roughly 370 genotyped donors to the Caucasian-associated ancestry cluster.

V was shortened by 5 bases and J by 0 bases, with 7 bases between the two germline ends. There are 13 residues in the CDR3. Germline V gene lookup returns CDR1 MDHEN and CDR2 SYDVKM. General study findings and limits: CMV serostatus was the only recorded immune exposure for donors. Among the sequence variants, a highly shared cluster was likely an artifact of sequencing. An analysis done earlier found most TCR beta V segments productive about 87% or about 30% of the time.

Of note for this clone: No antigen is known for it.

Vbeta (60) and Jbeta (13) primers were used in the PCR. Sequencing used immunoSEQ multiplex PCR; TCRdb keeps in-frame clones, though not all of them. Among 50,000 to 70,000 clones listed, 75% to 85% were seen once. The specimen sequenced was PBMCs. This clonotype was obtained from a woman in her thirties or forties in good health and CMV-seronegative. The V and J genes are TRBV28 and TRBJ1-2; D remains unclear. The CDR3 DNA reads TGTGCCAGCAGTACGGGAGCTAACTATGGCTACACCTTC. Translating gives CASSTGANYGYTF.